The following is a T cell receptor beta chain sequence with its context. Its antigen is unknown. This sample was included in a study of T cell responses to AZD1222 COVID-19 vaccine. With 5 bases clipped from V and 2 bases from J, the junction kept 2 bases outside the gene matches. The V gene's germline CDR1 is SGHVS and CDR2 FQNEAQ. The CDR3 totals 13 residues. Repertoires were generated with immunoSEQ multiplex PCR, while TCRdb's copy carries only in-frame clones and drops some. This table has 100,000 to 150,000 clones, 90% appearing once. Study-level results: Females made up more of the donors, who were largely white British, and clonal diversity may have come out too low. There were vaccine-associated CD4 TCRs across spike, dominant at 160-218 and 743-854. Baseline antibody screening turned up just six or seven seropositive AZD1222 recipients. Repertoire sampling happened only post peak T cell response.

This sequence joins TRBV7-8 and TRBJ2-7; 8 nucleotides align to TRBD1. The material was peripheral blood, obtained 28 days after the second dose of the MenACWY control vaccine. The TCR comes from an adult who received the MenACWY meningococcal vaccine as a control. The CDR3 loop reads CASSRDRTYEQYV. Written as DNA, the CDR3 is TGTGCCAGCAGCCGGGACAGGACCTACGAGCAGTACGTC.